This TCR beta chain derives from a study of vaccination and CD4 T cells after COVID-19. The overall study: The authors used overlapping spike peptides from SARS-CoV-2, HCoV-NL63, HCoV-OC43 and HCoV-229E to stimulate cells. Controls had a CEFX pool, an HIV-1 Nef pool, or no peptide added.

CDR3 length: 13 amino acids. V was shortened by 3 bases and J by 2 bases, with 7 bases between the two germline ends. The germline gives CDR1 SGHTA, CDR2 FQGTGA. Treatment: roughly ten-day PBMC culture with coronavirus spike peptide pools or control peptides (ViraFEST assay). Oncomine TCR Beta short-read sequencing was applied to DNA from cultured CD4+ T cells. DNA came from CD4+ T cells after culture. Each CDR3 protein gets one entry after TCRdb re-called the PCR reads with MiXCR. The sample holds roughly 16,000 distinct CDR3 sequences, around 45% seen once. This clonotype is a singleton in its sample. As yet, its antigen is unknown.

The TCR was taken from a human donor who had recovered from COVID-19. V is TRBV7-3 and J is TRBJ2-5; no reliable D call. The sequences come from CD4+ T cells from blood, cultured in vitro, collected before SARS-CoV-2 vaccination. CDR3 loop: CASSLGRQETQYF. CDR3 DNA: TGTGCCAGCAGCTTGGGCAGGCAAGAGACCCAGTACTTC.